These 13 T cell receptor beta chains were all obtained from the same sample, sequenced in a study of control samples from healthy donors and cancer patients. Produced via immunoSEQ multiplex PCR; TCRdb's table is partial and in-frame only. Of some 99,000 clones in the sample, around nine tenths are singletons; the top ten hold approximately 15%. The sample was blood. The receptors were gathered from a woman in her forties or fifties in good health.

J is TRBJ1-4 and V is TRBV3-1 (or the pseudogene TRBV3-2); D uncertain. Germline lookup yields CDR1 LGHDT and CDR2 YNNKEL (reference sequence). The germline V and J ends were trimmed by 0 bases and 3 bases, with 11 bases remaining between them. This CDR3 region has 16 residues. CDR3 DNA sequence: TGTGCCAGCAGCCAAGATATAGGGTTAGCTAATGAAAAACTGTTTTTT. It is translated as CASSQDIGLANEKLFF.

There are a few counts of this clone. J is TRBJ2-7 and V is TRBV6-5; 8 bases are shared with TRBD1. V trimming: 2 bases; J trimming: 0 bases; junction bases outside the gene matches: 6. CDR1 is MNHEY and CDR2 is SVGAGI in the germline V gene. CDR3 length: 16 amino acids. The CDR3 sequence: CASSYDGQGNSYEQYF. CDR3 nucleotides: TGTGCCAGCAGTTACGACGGACAGGGAAACTCCTACGAGCAGTACTTC.

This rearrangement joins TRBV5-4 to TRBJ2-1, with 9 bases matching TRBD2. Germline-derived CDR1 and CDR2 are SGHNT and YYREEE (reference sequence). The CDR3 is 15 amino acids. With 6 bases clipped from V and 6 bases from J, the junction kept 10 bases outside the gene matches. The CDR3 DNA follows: TGTGCCAGCAAGATCCTAGGACTAGCGAGCAATGAGCAGTTCTTC. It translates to CASKILGLASNEQFF.

CDR3 region: CASSYLDTQYF. CDR3 nucleotides: TGTGCCAGCAGCTACCTAGATACGCAGTATTTT. J is TRBJ2-3 and V is TRBV12-3 or TRBV12-4, with no clear D. V was cut by 6 bases and J by 5 bases, with 6 bases left in between. The CDR3 loop spans 11 amino acids.

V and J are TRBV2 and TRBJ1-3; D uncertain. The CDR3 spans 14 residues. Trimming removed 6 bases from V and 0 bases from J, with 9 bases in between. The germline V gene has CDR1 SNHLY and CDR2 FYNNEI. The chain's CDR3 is CASSQDNSGNTIYF. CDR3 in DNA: TGTGCCAGCAGCCAAGACAACTCTGGAAACACCATATATTTT.

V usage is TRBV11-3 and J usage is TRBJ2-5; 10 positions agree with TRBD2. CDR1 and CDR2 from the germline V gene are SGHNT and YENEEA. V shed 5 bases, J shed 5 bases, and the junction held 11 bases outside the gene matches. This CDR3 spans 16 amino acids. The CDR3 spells CASSTRSGGARETQYF. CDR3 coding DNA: TGTGCCAGCAGCACCCGAAGCGGGGGGGCCAGGGAGACCCAGTACTTC.

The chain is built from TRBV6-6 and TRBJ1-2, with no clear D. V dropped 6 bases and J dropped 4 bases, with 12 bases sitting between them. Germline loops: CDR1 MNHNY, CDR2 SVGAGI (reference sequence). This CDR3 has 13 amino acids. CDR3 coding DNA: TGTGCCAGCAGACTACAGAATCTCTATGGCTACACCTTC. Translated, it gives CASRLQNLYGYTF.

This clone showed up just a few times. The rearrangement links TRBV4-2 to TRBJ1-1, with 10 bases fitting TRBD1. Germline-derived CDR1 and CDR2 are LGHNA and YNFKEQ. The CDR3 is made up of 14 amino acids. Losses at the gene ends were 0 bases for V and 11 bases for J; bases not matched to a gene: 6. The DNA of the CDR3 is TGTGCCAGCAGCCAAGACGAGGGACAGGGGTGGGCTTTCTTT. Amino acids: CASSQDEGQGWAFF.

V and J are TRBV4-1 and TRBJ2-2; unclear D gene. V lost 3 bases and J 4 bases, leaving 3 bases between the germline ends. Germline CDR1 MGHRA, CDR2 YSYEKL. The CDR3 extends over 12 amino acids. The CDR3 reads CASSQFTGELFF. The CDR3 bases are TGCGCCAGCAGCCAGTTCACCGGGGAGCTGTTTTTT.

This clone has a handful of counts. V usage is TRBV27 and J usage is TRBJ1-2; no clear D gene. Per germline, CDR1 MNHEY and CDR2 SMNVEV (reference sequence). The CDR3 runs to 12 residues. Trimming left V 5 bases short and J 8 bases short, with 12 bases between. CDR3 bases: TGTGCCAGCAGTCGAACCCCTTTCGGCTACACCTTC. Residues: CASSRTPFGYTF.

Here the CDR3 reads CASSSSGGGDTEAFF. The CDR3 DNA sequence: TGTGCCAGCAGCTCTTCAGGGGGAGGCGACACTGAAGCTTTCTTT. This chain connects TRBV3-1 (or the pseudogene TRBV3-2) to TRBJ1-1; TRBD1 matches 7 bases. The CDR3 runs 15 residues. J was trimmed by 3 bases and V by 5 bases; bases with no gene match: 9. Germline V CDR1 and CDR2: LGHDT, YNNKEL (reference sequence).

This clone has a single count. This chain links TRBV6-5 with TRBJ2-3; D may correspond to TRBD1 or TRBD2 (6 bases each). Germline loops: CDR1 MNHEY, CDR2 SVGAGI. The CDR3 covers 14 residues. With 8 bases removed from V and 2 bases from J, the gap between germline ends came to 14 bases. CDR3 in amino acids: CASSMGGSTDTQYF. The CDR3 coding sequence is TGTGCCAGCTCCATGGGGGGCTCCACAGATACGCAGTATTTT.

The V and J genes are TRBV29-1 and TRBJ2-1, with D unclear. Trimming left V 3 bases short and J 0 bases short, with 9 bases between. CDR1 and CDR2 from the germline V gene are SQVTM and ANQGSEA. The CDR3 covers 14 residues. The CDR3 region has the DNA TGCAGCGTTGAGACCATTGGCTCCTACAATGAGCAGTTCTTC. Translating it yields CSVETIGSYNEQFF.